The clone carrying this T cell receptor (beta chain) was recorded many times. Its cognate antigen is unknown. The ends lost 4 bases at V and 7 bases at J; junction bases unmatched: 8. Germline assignment: CDR1 SGHNT and CDR2 YENEEA. CDR3 size: 16 residues. These data are taken from a study of T cells in localized non-small cell lung cancer. The assay was immunoSEQ multiplex PCR, and TCRdb's table has in-frame clones only and misses some. The sample holds around 12,000 clones, over 25% seen once. Findings and caveats of the study: Paired adjacent lung recovered a median approximately 57 of the top 100 tumor clones. The tumor had only one region sequenced, so heterogeneity remains possible. Exceeding tumor, uninvolved adjacent lung had the highest T cell clonality. A raised T cell density in blood coincided with lengthier overall survival.

This sample comprised lung tumor tissue, obtained before any cancer treatment. J is TRBJ2-5 and V is TRBV11-3; TRBD2 aligns across 14 bases. The origin of this receptor is a female donor older than 55 with stage I lung adenocarcinoma. The DNA of the CDR3 is TGTGCCAGCAGCTCCGGGACTAGCGGGAGATTAGGGACCCAGTACTTC. Translating gives CASSSGTSGRLGTQYF.